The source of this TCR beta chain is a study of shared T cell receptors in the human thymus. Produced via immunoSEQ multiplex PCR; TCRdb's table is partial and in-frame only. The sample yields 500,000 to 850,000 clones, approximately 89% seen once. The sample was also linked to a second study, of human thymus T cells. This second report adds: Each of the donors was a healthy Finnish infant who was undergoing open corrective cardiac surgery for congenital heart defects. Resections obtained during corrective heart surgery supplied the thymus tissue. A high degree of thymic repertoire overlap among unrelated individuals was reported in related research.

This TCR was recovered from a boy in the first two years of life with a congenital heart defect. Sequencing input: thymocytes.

The CDR3 loop is CASSDRDRISGANVLTF. In DNA form, the CDR3 reads TGTGCCAGCTCAGACCGGGACAGGATCTCTGGGGCCAACGTCCTGACTTTC. The chain uses TRBV18 and TRBJ2-6; TRBD1 matches 8 bases. Germline V lookup: CDR1 KGHSH, CDR2 LQKENI. Unmatched junction bases numbered 6, after V lost 5 bases and J lost 0 bases. This CDR3 comprises 17 residues. The entire variable domain, with the rest obtained from reference TRBV18 and TRBJ2-6, is as follows: NAGVMQNPRHLVRRRGQEARLRCSPMKGHSHVYWYRQLPEEGLKFMVYLQKENIIDESGMPKERFSAEFPKEGPSILRIQQVVRGDSAAYFCASSDRDRISGANVLTFGAGSRLTVL.